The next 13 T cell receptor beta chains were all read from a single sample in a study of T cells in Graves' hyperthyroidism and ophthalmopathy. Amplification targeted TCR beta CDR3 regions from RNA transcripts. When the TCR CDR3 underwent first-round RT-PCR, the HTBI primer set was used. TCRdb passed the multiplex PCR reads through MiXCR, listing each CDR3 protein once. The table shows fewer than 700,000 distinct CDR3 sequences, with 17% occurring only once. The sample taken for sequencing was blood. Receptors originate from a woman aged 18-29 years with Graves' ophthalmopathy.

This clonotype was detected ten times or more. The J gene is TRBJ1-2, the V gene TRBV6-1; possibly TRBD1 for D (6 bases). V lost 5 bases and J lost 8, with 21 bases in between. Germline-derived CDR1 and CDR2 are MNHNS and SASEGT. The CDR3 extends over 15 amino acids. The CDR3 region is CASSKRTTGLRGYTF. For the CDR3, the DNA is TGTGCCAGCAGTAAACGAACTACAGGGCTACGCGGCTACACCTTC.

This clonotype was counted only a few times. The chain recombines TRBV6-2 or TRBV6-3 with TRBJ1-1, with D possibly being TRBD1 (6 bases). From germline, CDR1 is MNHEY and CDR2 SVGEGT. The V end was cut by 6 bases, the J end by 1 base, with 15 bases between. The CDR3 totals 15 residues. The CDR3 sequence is CASRKGDLTNTEAFF. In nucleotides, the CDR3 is TGTGCCAGCAGGAAGGGGGACTTGACGAACACTGAAGCTTTCTTT.

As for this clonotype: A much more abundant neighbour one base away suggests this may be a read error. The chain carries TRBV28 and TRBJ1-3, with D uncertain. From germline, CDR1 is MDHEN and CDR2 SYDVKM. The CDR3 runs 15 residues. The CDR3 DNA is TGTGCCAGCAGTTTATATGGGAACTCTGGAAACGCCATATATTTT. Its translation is CASSLYGNSGNAIYF.

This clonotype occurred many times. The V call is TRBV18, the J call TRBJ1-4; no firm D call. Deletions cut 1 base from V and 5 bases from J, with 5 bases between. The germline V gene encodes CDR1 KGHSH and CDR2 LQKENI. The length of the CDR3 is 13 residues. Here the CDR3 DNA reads TGTGCCAGCTCACCACAGGGAAATGAAAAACTGTTTTTT. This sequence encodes CASSPQGNEKLFF.

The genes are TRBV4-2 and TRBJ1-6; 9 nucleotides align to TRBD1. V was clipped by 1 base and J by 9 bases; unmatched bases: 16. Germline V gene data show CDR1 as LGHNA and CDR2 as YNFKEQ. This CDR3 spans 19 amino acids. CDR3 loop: CASSQVQIPRDRVVSPLHF. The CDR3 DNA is TGTGCCAGCAGCCAAGTTCAAATACCCCGGGACAGGGTTGTTTCACCCCTCCACTTT.

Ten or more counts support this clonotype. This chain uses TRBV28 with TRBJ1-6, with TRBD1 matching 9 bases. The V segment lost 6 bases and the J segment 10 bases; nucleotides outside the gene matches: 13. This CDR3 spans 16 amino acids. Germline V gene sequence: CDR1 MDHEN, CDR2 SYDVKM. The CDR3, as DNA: TGTGCCAGCAGCACACCGAGACAGGGGGAGCTATCACCCCTCCACTTT. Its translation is CASSTPRQGELSPLHF.

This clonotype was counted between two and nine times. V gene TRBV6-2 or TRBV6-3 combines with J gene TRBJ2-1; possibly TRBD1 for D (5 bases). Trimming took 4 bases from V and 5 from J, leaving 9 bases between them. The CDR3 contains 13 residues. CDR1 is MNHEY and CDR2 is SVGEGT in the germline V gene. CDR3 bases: TGTGCCAGCAGTTTGGACACCCACAATGAGCAGTTCTTC. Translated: CASSLDTHNEQFF.

The CDR3 loop is CASSSTGGQYNEQFF. As DNA, the CDR3 is TGTGCCAGCAGCTCTACAGGGGGCCAATACAATGAGCAGTTCTTC. The chain joins TRBV7-3 to TRBJ2-1; 9 bases are a match to TRBD1. The ends lost 4 bases at V and 4 bases at J; junction bases unmatched: 5. CDR3 length: 15 amino acids. The germline V gene has CDR1 SGHTA and CDR2 FQGTGA.

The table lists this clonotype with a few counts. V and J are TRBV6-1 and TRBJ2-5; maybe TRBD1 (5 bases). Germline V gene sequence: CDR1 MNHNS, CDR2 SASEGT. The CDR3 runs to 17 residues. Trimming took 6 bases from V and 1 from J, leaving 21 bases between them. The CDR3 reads CASRTESYTPSQETQYF. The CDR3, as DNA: TGTGCCAGCAGGACAGAGAGTTATACCCCTTCCCAAGAGACCCAGTACTTC.

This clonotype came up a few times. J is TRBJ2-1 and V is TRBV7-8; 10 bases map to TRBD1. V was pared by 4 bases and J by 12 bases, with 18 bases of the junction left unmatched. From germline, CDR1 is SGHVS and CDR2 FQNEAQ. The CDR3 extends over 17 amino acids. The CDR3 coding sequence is TGTGCCAGCAGCTCCCTCGGTTCGGGACAGGGGTTGGGTGGGCAGTTCTTC. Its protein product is CASSSLGSGQGLGGQFF.

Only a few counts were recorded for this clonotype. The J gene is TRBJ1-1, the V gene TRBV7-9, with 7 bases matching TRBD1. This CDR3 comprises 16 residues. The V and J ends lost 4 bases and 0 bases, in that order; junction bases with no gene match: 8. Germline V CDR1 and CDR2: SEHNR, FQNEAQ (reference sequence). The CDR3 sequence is CASSSSDRVMNTEAFF. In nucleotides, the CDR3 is TGTGCCAGCAGCTCCAGTGACAGGGTCATGAACACTGAAGCTTTCTTT.

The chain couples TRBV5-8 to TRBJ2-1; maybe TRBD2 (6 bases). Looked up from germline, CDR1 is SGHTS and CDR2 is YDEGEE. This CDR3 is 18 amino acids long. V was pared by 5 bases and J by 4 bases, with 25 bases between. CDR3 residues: CASSHRPASREVYNEQFF. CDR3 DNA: TGTGCCAGCAGTCACCGGCCAGCTTCGCGGGAAGTTTACAATGAGCAGTTCTTC.

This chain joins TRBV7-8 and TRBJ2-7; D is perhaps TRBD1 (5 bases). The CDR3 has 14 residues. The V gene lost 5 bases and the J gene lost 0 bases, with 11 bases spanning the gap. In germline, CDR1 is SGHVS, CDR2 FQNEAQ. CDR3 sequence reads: CASSLYRFSYEQYF. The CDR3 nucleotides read TGTGCCAGCAGCCTATACAGGTTCTCCTACGAGCAGTACTTC.